This T cell receptor (beta chain) was identified in a study of T cell changes during pregnancy in multiple sclerosis. The germline CDR1 and CDR2 sequences are LGHNA and YNFKEQ. The CDR3 consists of 12 residues. V was trimmed by 7 bases and J by 2 bases, leaving 8 bases between them. Generated by immunoSEQ multiplex PCR, the TCRdb table keeps only in-frame clones and is missing some. The repertoire has some 47,000 clones, 96% of them found once; the top ten carry 0.89%. J is TRBJ1-2 and V is TRBV4-2; TRBD1 is a possible D gene (6 bases). The sample in question was peripheral blood, obtained in the second trimester of pregnancy. This TCR was recovered from a female donor with multiple sclerosis, enrolled in a pregnancy study. The CDR3 DNA is TGTGCCAGCACAGGGGCCAACTATGGCTACACCTTC. Translating gives CASTGANYGYTF.